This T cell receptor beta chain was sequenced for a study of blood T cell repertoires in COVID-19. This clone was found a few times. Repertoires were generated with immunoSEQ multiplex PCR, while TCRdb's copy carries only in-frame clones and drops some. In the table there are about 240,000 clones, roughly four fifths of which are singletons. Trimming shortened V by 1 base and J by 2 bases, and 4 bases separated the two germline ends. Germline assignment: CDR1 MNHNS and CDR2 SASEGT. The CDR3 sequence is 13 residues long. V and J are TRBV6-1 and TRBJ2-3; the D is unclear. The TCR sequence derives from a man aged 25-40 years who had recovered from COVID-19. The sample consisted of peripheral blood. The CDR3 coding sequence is TGTGCCAGCAGTGAAGGTCTCACAGATACGCAGTATTTT. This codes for CASSEGLTDTQYF.